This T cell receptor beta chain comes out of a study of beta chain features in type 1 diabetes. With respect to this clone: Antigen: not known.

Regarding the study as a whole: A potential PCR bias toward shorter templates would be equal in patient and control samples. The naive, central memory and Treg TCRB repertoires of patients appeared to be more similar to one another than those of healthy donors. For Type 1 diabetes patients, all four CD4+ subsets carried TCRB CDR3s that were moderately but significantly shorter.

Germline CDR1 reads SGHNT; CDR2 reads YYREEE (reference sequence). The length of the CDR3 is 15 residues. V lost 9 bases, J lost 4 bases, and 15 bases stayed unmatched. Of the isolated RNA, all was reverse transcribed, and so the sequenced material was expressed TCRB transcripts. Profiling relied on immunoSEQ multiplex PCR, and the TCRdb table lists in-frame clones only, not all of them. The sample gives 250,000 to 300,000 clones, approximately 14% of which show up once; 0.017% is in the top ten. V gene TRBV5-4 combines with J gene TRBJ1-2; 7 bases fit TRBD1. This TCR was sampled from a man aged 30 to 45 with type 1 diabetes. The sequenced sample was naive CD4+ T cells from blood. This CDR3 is CATSGGTYTGYGYTF. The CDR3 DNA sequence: TGTGCCACCTCAGGGGGAACCTATACCGGCTATGGCTACACCTTC.